The 9 T cell receptor beta chains presented below share a single source sample, sequenced in a study of T-cell reconstitution after alpha-beta-depleted transplantation in children. As it was prepared, the TCRbeta library received unique molecular identifiers. TCRdb called the PCR reads again in MiXCR, with one record for every CDR3 protein. The table lists hundreds of thousands of distinct CDR3 sequences, 32% of them singletons, with more than 2% in the top ten. The specimen comprised PBMCs from the stem cell graft donor, sampled from the stem cell graft. These receptors were obtained from a human donor who donated a stem cell graft to a child with aplastic anemia.

A few counts support this clonotype. The CDR3 DNA sequence: TGTGCCAGCAGCGTAGCTGGGGTCGGGGGCTATGGCTACACCTTC. It codes for CASSVAGVGGYGYTF. The gene calls are TRBV9 and TRBJ1-2, with D possibly TRBD1 on 5 matching bases. This CDR3 has 15 amino acids. Looked up from germline, CDR1 is SGDLS and CDR2 is YYNGEE. The V end was cut by 0 bases, the J end by 4 bases, with 13 bases between.

The chain recombines TRBV10-3 with TRBJ1-3; tentative D call: TRBD1 (5 bases). This CDR3 comprises 16 residues. V dropped 3 bases and J dropped 4 bases, with 16 bases sitting between them. Germline assignment: CDR1 ENHRY and CDR2 SYGVKD. CDR3 sequence: CAISEAGTEDGNTIYF. Written as DNA, the CDR3 is TGTGCCATCAGTGAAGCCGGGACCGAAGACGGAAACACCATATATTTT.

The chain joins TRBV12-3 or TRBV12-4 to TRBJ2-1, with a weak D call TRBD2 (6 bases). Trimming took 6 bases from V and 6 from J, leaving 15 bases between them. This CDR3 contains 14 residues. The CDR3 spells CASSRLVTTNEQFF. For the CDR3, the DNA is TGTGCCAGCAGCCGACTAGTTACTACCAATGAGCAGTTCTTC.

This clonotype has just a few counts. The chain employs TRBV7-2 and TRBJ2-7; 11 positions match TRBD2. Germline lookup yields CDR1 SGHTA and CDR2 FQGNSA. Trimming at V came to 1 base and at J to 0 bases, leaving 5 bases not matched to a gene. The CDR3 length is 17 residues. This chain's CDR3 is CASSLVAGGDSSYEQYF. Written as DNA, the CDR3 is TGTGCCAGCAGCTTAGTAGCGGGAGGGGATAGCTCCTACGAGCAGTACTTC.

This clonotype was picked up many times. The chain has TRBV20-1 and TRBJ1-3, with TRBD1 matching over 7 bases. V shed 3 bases, J shed 3 bases, and the junction held 11 bases outside the gene matches. The CDR3 is 16 amino acids. Looked up from germline, CDR1 is DFQATT and CDR2 is SNEGSKA (reference sequence). The CDR3 DNA follows: TGCAGTGCTAGCCCCCCGGACAGGCGGGGTGGAAACACCATATATTTT. This codes for CSASPPDRRGGNTIYF.

The chain has TRBV2 and TRBJ2-7; D remains ambiguous. Between the trimmed V and J ends, which lost 1 base and 9 bases, there was a span of 7 bases. Germline CDR1 SNHLY, CDR2 FYNNEI. The CDR3 contains 11 residues. CDR3 amino acids: CASSEEMGQYF. CDR3 coding DNA: TGTGCCAGCAGTGAAGAGATGGGGCAGTACTTC.

The chain employs TRBV5-1 and TRBJ1-6, with 9 bases aligning to TRBD1. Germline trimming cut 5 bases from V and 8 bases from J; bases unmatched to any gene: 8. The CDR3 runs to 15 residues. CDR1 and CDR2 (germline): SGHRS, YFSETQ. CDR3 DNA sequence: TGCGCCAGCAGAAGACAGGGGGAGAATCATTCACCCCTCCACTTT. Protein product: CASRRQGENHSPLHF.

The V gene is TRBV12-3 or TRBV12-4, the J gene TRBJ2-1; 9 nucleotides match TRBD1. With 8 bases clipped from V and 4 bases from J, the junction kept 9 bases outside the gene matches. The CDR3 contains 15 residues. The CDR3 here is CASGSGQGIYNEQFF. Written as DNA, the CDR3 is TGTGCCAGCGGCTCCGGACAGGGGATTTACAATGAGCAGTTCTTC.

CDR3 region: CASSPQGSGELFF. The CDR3 region has the DNA TGTGCCAGTAGTCCCCAGGGCTCCGGGGAGCTGTTTTTT. This chain links TRBV19 with TRBJ2-2; tentatively, D is TRBD1 (5 bases). V lost 5 bases and J lost 6, with 10 bases in between. Germline V gene sequence: CDR1 LNHDA, CDR2 SQIVND (reference sequence). CDR3 length equals 13 residues.